This T cell receptor beta chain is drawn from a study of Ad26.COV2.S vaccination and SARS-CoV-2 variants. Study-level background: Within the COV1001 Ad26.COV2.S trial arm, the donor was enrolled. Overall study findings and caveats: Vaccine recipients showed a spike-specific TCR breadth that was higher than in placebo recipients. Measures of TCR breadth and depth may have fallen short of total T cell responses.

With V trimmed by 2 bases and J by 5 bases, 6 bases remained unmatched. Germline CDR1 reads KGHSH; CDR2 reads LQKENI. The CDR3 is 16 residues long. Treatment given: roughly 18 received Ad26.COV2.S at low or high dose, single or two shots; roughly 5 received placebo; per-sample allocation not given. The study sampled participants on day 63 after the first vaccine or placebo injection. An 18-55-year-old adult in Boston served as donor. Profiling relied on immunoSEQ multiplex PCR, and the TCRdb table lists in-frame clones only, not all of them. The sample records about 460,000 clones, 70% to 90% being singletons. A word on this clone: Its specificity is not known.

V is TRBV18 and J is TRBJ1-6; 7 nucleotides agree with TRBD1. This sample comprised peripheral blood, obtained in a trial of Ad26.COV2.S vaccine versus placebo. This TCR was recovered from a person aged 18 to 65 who received the Ad26.COV2.S COVID-19 vaccine or a placebo. The CDR3 DNA reads as TGTGCCAGCTCACCAAGACAGGGACCTAATAATTCACCCCTCCACTTT. Protein product: CASSPRQGPNNSPLHF.